This TCR beta chain was found in a study of cytomegalovirus exposure and HLA in healthy donors. Overall study findings and caveats: Cytomegalovirus association was listed for under 200 TCR beta chains.

PCR amplification relied on 60 Vbeta primers (plus 13 Jbeta primers). Using immunoSEQ multiplex PCR, the repertoire was profiled, and TCRdb retains in-frame clones only, with some absent. This repertoire shows just over 85,000 clones, about 70% found once; its top ten account for around 2.9%. The length of the CDR3 is 14 residues. Trimming left V 1 base short and J 3 bases short, with 8 bases between. Germline CDR1 reads SGHTA; CDR2 reads FQGNSA. Comment on this clone: Its target is unknown.

Sequenced input: PBMCs. This TCR was sampled from a man aged 35-49 years in good health and CMV-seronegative. The genes are TRBV7-2 and TRBJ2-3; no reliable D call. This CDR3 reads CASSLGGKTDTQYF. In DNA, the CDR3 is TGTGCCAGCAGCTTAGGTGGCAAAACAGATACGCAGTATTTT.